One sample yielded the 9 T cell receptor beta chains listed below, sequenced in a study of OX40 agonist ivuxolimab in advanced cancers. The table came from immunoSEQ multiplex PCR; TCRdb's copy has only in-frame clones and leaves some out. The sample shows 90,000 to 100,000 clones, 90% to 96% of them seen only once. The specimen was CD4+ or CD8+ T cells sorted from blood, collected in a trial of the OX40 agonist ivuxolimab. Receptors were obtained from an adult with an advanced solid tumor such as melanoma, head and neck, liver or kidney cancer.

The chain uses TRBV28 and TRBJ2-1; D remains ambiguous. The V end was cut by 4 bases, the J end by 7 bases, with 14 bases between. The CDR3 covers 14 residues. CDR1 and CDR2 from the germline V gene are MDHEN and SYDVKM. As DNA, the CDR3 is TGTGCCAGCAGTTCCCCTAGGTATGCTAATGAGCAGTTCTTC. This sequence encodes CASSSPRYANEQFF.

The gene calls are TRBV14 and TRBJ2-7; unclear D gene. Trimming pared 1 base from V and 0 bases from J, leaving 1 base between. The CDR3 contains 12 residues. The germline CDR1 and CDR2 sequences are SGHDN and FVKESK. CDR3 sequence (DNA): TGTGCCAGCAGCCAAGGCTCCTACGAGCAGTACTTC. As protein: CASSQGSYEQYF.

V usage is TRBV27 and J usage is TRBJ2-1, with TRBD2 as a possible D gene (6 bases). Trimming cost V 6 bases and J 6 bases, with 24 bases left between them. The length of the CDR3 is 17 residues. The germline CDR1 and CDR2 sequences are MNHEY and SMNVEV (reference sequence). CDR3 in amino acids: CASRMAPGDPPANEQFF. In DNA, the CDR3 is TGTGCCAGCAGAATGGCCCCGGGGGACCCCCCTGCCAATGAGCAGTTCTTC.

This chain connects TRBV2 to TRBJ1-4; maybe TRBD1 (5 bases). V gave up 7 bases and J gave up 7 bases, with 13 bases separating them. In germline, CDR1 is SNHLY, CDR2 FYNNEI. The CDR3 extends over 13 amino acids. CDR3 in DNA: TGTGCCAGCACGGGGGGGGTCGTTGAAAAACTGTTTTTT. This translates into CASTGGVVEKLFF. The full variable domain, with the rest looked up from reference TRBV2 and TRBJ1-4, is EPEVTQTPSHQVTQMGQEVILRCVPISNHLYFYWYRQILGQKVEFLVSFYNNEISEKSEIFDDQFSVERPDGSNFTLKIRSTKLEDSAMYFCASTGGVVEKLFFGSGTQLSVL.

The chain recombines TRBV13 with TRBJ2-2; 9 nucleotides line up with TRBD1. Germline V gene sequence: CDR1 PRHDT, CDR2 FYEKMQ (reference sequence). V trimming: 6 bases; J trimming: 7 bases; junction bases outside the gene matches: 15. The CDR3 spans 17 residues. The CDR3 DNA reads TGTGCCAGCAGGTCCACTAAAGACAGGGGGTCCGACGGGGAGCTGTTTTTT. Residues: CASRSTKDRGSDGELFF. The full variable domain, with the rest looked up from reference TRBV13 and TRBJ2-2, is AAGVIQSPRHLIKEKRETATLKCYPIPRHDTVYWYQQGPGQDPQFLISFYEKMQSDKGSIPDRFSAQQFSDYHSELNMSSLELGDSALYFCASRSTKDRGSDGELFFGEGSRLTVL.

The J gene is TRBJ1-2, the V gene TRBV20-1; D remains unclear. V gave up 6 bases and J gave up 7 bases, with 12 bases separating them. CDR3 length: 11 amino acids. Germline CDR1 reads DFQATT; CDR2 reads SNEGSKA (reference sequence). CDR3 sequence reads: CSARHGFGYTF. The CDR3 coding sequence is TGCAGTGCCAGACATGGATTTGGCTACACCTTC.

The chain combines TRBV7-8 with TRBJ1-4, with D perhaps matching TRBD1 (5 bases). Trimming pared 4 bases from V and 7 bases from J, leaving 16 bases between. In germline, CDR1 is SGHVS, CDR2 FQNEAQ. This CDR3 comprises 15 residues. Written as DNA, the CDR3 is TGTGCCAGCAGCTCCGGGGCCGCAGGTCTTGAAAAACTGTTTTTT. It codes for CASSSGAAGLEKLFF.

V gene TRBV11-2 combines with J gene TRBJ2-7; D is undetermined. V lost 4 bases, J lost 4 bases, and 11 bases lay in between. This CDR3 is 13 amino acids long. The germline V gene has CDR1 SGHAT and CDR2 FQNNGV. DNA for the CDR3: TGTGCCAGCAGCTCCCTACTATTATACGAGCAGTACTTC. Protein product: CASSSLLLYEQYF.

V and J are TRBV6-6 and TRBJ1-2; D possibly corresponds to TRBD1 (6 bases). V shed 5 bases and J shed 0 bases, with 13 bases lying between them. CDR3 length: 15 amino acids. Germline V gene sequence: CDR1 MNHNY, CDR2 SVGAGI (reference sequence). The CDR3 sequence is CASSPPGAANYGYTF. The CDR3 bases are TGTGCCAGCAGTCCACCGGGGGCAGCTAACTATGGCTACACCTTC.